This TCR beta chain appears in the sequencing data of a study of regulatory T cells in long-lasting Graves disease. The study, taken as a whole, reports: With a few thousand shared public clonotypes, persistent patients exceeded new patients, who shared more than 750.

Time point noted: newly diagnosed GD, antithyroid drugs for less than 3 months. Making the TCR library involved RNA that had been extracted from PBMCs. Clinicians diagnosed Graves' disease using American Thyroid Association guidelines. This clonotype was recorded at least ten times. No antigen is known for it. iRepertoire HTBI primers and Arm-PCR of CDR3 regions built TCR beta libraries. TCRdb ran MiXCR on the multiplex PCR reads and lists one entry per CDR3 protein. The sample consists of about 430,000 distinct CDR3 sequences, 15% of them appearing once. V lost 6 bases to trimming and J lost 2 bases, with 11 bases between them. The CDR3 totals 13 residues. This sample also belongs to another study, concerning T cells in Graves' hyperthyroidism and ophthalmopathy. That study reports: Ophthalmopathy cases were set apart from stable hyperthyroidism by a 13 V-J model.

The sequences come from peripheral blood mononuclear cells (PBMCs), collected at new diagnosis, from a patient treated with antithyroid drugs. The V gene is TRBV12-3 or TRBV12-4, the J gene TRBJ2-7, with D maybe TRBD1 (6 bases). This sequence was found in a woman between 40 and 55 years old with Graves disease. The DNA for the CDR3 is TGTGCCAGCAGGAGGGACAACACCTACGAGCAGTACTTC. The encoded protein is CASRRDNTYEQYF.